This T cell receptor (beta chain) was sequenced for a study of T-cell reconstitution after alpha-beta-depleted transplantation in children. The length of the CDR3 is 16 residues. Trimming left V 0 bases short and J 1 base short, with 11 bases between. CDR1 and CDR2 from the germline V gene are LGHNA and YSLEER. There are a few counts of this clonotype. Molecular barcoding with unique molecular identifiers was used for the TCRbeta library. TCRdb analysed the PCR reads with MiXCR anew, one entry per CDR3 protein. The sample lists about 690,000 distinct CDR3 sequences, around a sixth seen once, with approximately 1.1% in the top ten.

Material: PBMCs from the stem cell graft donor, obtained from the stem cell graft. The origin of this receptor is a human donor who donated a stem cell graft to a child with acute myeloid leukemia. This sequence joins TRBV4-3 and TRBJ2-3, with D perhaps being TRBD1 or TRBD2 (5 bases each). CDR3 in DNA: TGCGCCAGCAGCCAAGAGACCGGGGCGGGCACAGATACGCAGTATTTT. Amino acids: CASSQETGAGTDTQYF.